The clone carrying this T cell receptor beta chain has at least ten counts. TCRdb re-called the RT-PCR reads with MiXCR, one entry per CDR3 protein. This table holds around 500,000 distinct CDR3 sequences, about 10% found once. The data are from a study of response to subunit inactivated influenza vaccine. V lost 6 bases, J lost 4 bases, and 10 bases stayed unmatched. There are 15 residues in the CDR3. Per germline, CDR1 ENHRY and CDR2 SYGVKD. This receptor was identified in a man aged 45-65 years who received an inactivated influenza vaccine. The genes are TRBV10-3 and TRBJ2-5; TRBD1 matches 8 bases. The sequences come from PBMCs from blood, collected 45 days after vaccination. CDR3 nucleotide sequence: TGTGCCATCAGCACTGCAGGGGGCTTAAGAGAGACCCAGTACTTC. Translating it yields CAISTAGGLRETQYF.